The 26 T cell receptor beta chains listed next were all sequenced from one sample in a study of human T cells and chemical hapten exposure. TCRdb recomputed calls from the RACE reads with MiXCR, one row per CDR3 protein. Here the sample spans 62,000 or so distinct CDR3 sequences, approximately 11% being singletons. Time point reported: pre-sensitization, week 0. Documented treatment: therapeutic diphenylcyclopropenone sensitization with weekly scalp DPC. Specimen: whole blood, collected in connection with sensitization to the hapten diphenylcyclopropenone (DPC). These receptors all stem from a woman between 45 and 60 years old with alopecia areata. Some clones in this sample may be carry-over from other donors' samples.

This sequence joins TRBV5-1 and TRBJ2-2; 7 bases agree with TRBD2. Unmatched junction bases numbered 10, after V lost 4 bases and J lost 4 bases. CDR1 is SGHRS, CDR2 YFSETQ, per germline. The CDR3 has 16 amino acids. DNA for the CDR3: TGCGCCAGCAGCCCCCTCGCGGGAGCGGGCACCGGGGAGCTGTTTTTT. Translation gives CASSPLAGAGTGELFF. Full variable domain (remainder filled in from reference TRBV5-1 and TRBJ2-2): KAGVTQTPRYLIKTRGQQVTLSCSPISGHRSVSWYQQTPGQGLQFLFEYFSETQRNKGNFPGRFSGRQFSNSRSEMNVSTLELGDSALYLCASSPLAGAGTGELFFGEGSRLTVL.

The sample holds many counts of this clonotype. The V and J genes are TRBV28 and TRBJ1-2; D unresolved. Looked up from germline, CDR1 is MDHEN and CDR2 is SYDVKM. V dropped 5 bases and J dropped 6 bases, with 10 bases sitting between them. This CDR3 contains 12 residues. CDR3 coding DNA: TGTGCCAGCAGTCAAATTTGGGATGGCTACACCTTC. This encodes CASSQIWDGYTF.

Many counts were recorded for this clonotype. This chain connects TRBV7-9 to TRBJ1-1; the D gene is possibly TRBD1 (6 bases). Trimming removed 2 bases at V and 0 bases at J, with 10 bases between. The CDR3 is 15 amino acids. Germline values: CDR1 SEHNR, CDR2 FQNEAQ (reference sequence). CDR3 region: CASSLTNRVNTEAFF. CDR3 nucleotides: TGTGCCAGCAGCTTAACGAACAGGGTGAACACTGAAGCTTTCTTT.

The chain is built from TRBV24-1 and TRBJ1-4; D remains ambiguous. The CDR3 runs to 15 residues. The germline V gene encodes CDR1 KGHDR and CDR2 SFDVKD. The germline V and J ends were trimmed by 2 bases and 10 bases, with 16 bases remaining between them. The CDR3 region has the DNA TGTGCCACCAGTGATTCGGCCTTCCCCAAGGGAAAACTGTTTTTT. Its protein product is CATSDSAFPKGKLFF.

This sequence joins TRBV7-2 and TRBJ2-1; D not resolved. This CDR3 comprises 13 residues. The V end lost 3 bases, the J end lost 11 bases, and 14 bases lay between the germline ends. Germline values: CDR1 SGHTA, CDR2 FQGNSA. The chain's CDR3 is CASSFYSEMKQFF. CDR3 sequence (DNA): TGTGCCAGCAGCTTTTACAGTGAGATGAAGCAGTTCTTC.

This clonotype was seen more than once but under ten times. J is TRBJ2-3 and V is TRBV7-2; the D gene could be TRBD1 or TRBD2 (6 bases each). V lost 1 base and J 1 base, leaving 9 bases between the germline ends. CDR1 is SGHTA and CDR2 is FQGNSA in the germline V gene. The CDR3 runs to 15 residues. CDR3 protein: CASSLVRGGTDTQYF. CDR3 nucleotides: TGTGCCAGCAGCTTAGTTAGGGGGGGCACAGATACGCAGTATTTT. Full variable domain (outside the CDR3, taken from reference TRBV7-2 and TRBJ2-3): GAGVSQSPSNKVTEKGKDVELRCDPISGHTALYWYRQSLGQGLEFLIYFQGNSAPDKSGLPSDRFSAERTGGSVSTLTIQRTQQEDSAVYLCASSLVRGGTDTQYFGPGTRLTVL.

This clonotype showed up just a few times. V and J are TRBV27 and TRBJ2-7; 7 bases agree with TRBD2. The trim removed 5 bases at V and 0 bases at J, leaving 4 bases unmatched. The CDR3 runs 14 residues. CDR1 is MNHEY and CDR2 is SMNVEV in the germline V gene (reference sequence). The CDR3 is CASSPLAASYEQYF. CDR3 DNA: TGTGCCAGCAGTCCCCTAGCGGCCTCCTACGAGCAGTACTTC.

This clonotype came up many times. This sequence joins TRBV27 and TRBJ1-2; D is possibly TRBD1 (6 bases). V was cut by 6 bases and J by 2 bases, with 10 bases left in between. The germline CDR1 and CDR2 sequences are MNHEY and SMNVEV (reference sequence). The CDR3 contains 13 residues. CDR3 region: CASSSQGNYGYTF. The CDR3 DNA sequence: TGTGCCAGCAGCTCACAGGGAAACTATGGCTACACCTTC.

V usage is TRBV6-2 or TRBV6-3 and J usage is TRBJ1-2, with D tentatively TRBD1 (6 bases). With 5 bases removed from V and 8 bases from J, the gap between germline ends came to 12 bases. Germline-derived CDR1 and CDR2 are MNHEY and SVGEGT. The CDR3 runs 12 residues. The CDR3 DNA follows: TGTGCCAGCAGTCAGACAGGAGGCGGCTACACCTTC. Translated, it gives CASSQTGGGYTF.

Many counts were recorded for this clonotype. This rearrangement joins TRBV14 to TRBJ2-2; 13 bases agree with TRBD2. Germline loops: CDR1 SGHDN, CDR2 FVKESK. The CDR3 runs to 16 residues. J was trimmed by 5 bases and V by 4 bases; bases with no gene match: 4. In DNA form, the CDR3 reads TGTGCCAGCAGCCGACGGACTAGCGGGAGAACCGGGGAGCTGTTTTTT. Residues: CASSRRTSGRTGELFF.

In this sample, this clonotype turned up many times. The V gene is TRBV11-2, the J gene TRBJ2-4; D may be TRBD2 (6 bases). The CDR3 covers 15 residues. Trimming cost V 7 bases and J 6 bases, with 19 bases left between them. Germline CDR1 is SGHAT and CDR2 is FQNNGV. CDR3 protein: CASTLAPGGGNIQYF. CDR3 nucleotide sequence: TGTGCCAGCACCCTGGCGCCCGGGGGAGGAAACATTCAGTACTTC.

The table lists this clonotype with a few counts. The chain has TRBV20-1 and TRBJ2-5, with 7 bases that match TRBD2. Germline CDR1 DFQATT, CDR2 SNEGSKA (reference sequence). The CDR3 contains 14 residues. The CDR3 sequence is CGFPSGTYQETQYF. CDR3 sequence (DNA): TGCGGTTTTCCTAGCGGAACATACCAAGAGACCCAGTACTTC.

This clonotype was seen only a few times. The J gene is TRBJ2-1, the V gene TRBV3-1, with TRBD2 matching 9 bases. Germline CDR1 LGHDT, CDR2 YNNKEL (reference sequence). Losses at the gene ends were 7 bases for V and 9 bases for J; bases not matched to a gene: 7. The length of the CDR3 is 13 residues. The CDR3 sequence: CASNGLARGEQFF. The DNA of the CDR3 is TGTGCCAGCAACGGACTAGCGCGAGGTGAGCAGTTCTTC.

There are many counts of this clonotype. V and J are TRBV20-1 and TRBJ2-7; D unresolved. The V gene lost 1 base and the J gene lost 7 bases, with 11 bases spanning the gap. Germline V gene sequence: CDR1 DFQATT, CDR2 SNEGSKA (reference sequence). This CDR3 is 12 amino acids long. The CDR3 DNA reads TGCAGTGCTAGAGGCTCAGCGCGAGAGCAGTACTTC. Translated, it gives CSARGSAREQYF.

This clonotype was detected only a few times. This chain joins TRBV5-1 and TRBJ2-4; TRBD1 matches 9 bases. The CDR3 contains 14 residues. The V gene end was trimmed by 3 bases and the J gene end by 8 bases; junction bases not matched to a gene: 6. The germline CDR1 and CDR2 sequences are SGHRS and YFSETQ. CDR3 residues: CASSSQGAGDIQYF. The CDR3 nucleotides read TGCGCCAGCAGCTCACAGGGGGCCGGGGACATTCAGTACTTC.

This clonotype has a count of ten or more. The chain has TRBV6-5 and TRBJ1-1; 7 nucleotides agree with TRBD1. The CDR3 length is 16 residues. The germline CDR1 and CDR2 sequences are MNHEY and SVGAGI. The V gene end was trimmed by 5 bases and the J gene end by 0 bases; junction bases not matched to a gene: 9. In DNA form, the CDR3 reads TGTGCCAGCAGTCAGGGGACAGCCCCCATGAACACTGAAGCTTTCTTT. Protein: CASSQGTAPMNTEAFF.

This clonotype came up many times. This chain uses TRBV7-9 with TRBJ2-1; D possibly matches TRBD1 or TRBD2 (6 bases each). V gave up 6 bases and J gave up 5 bases, with 17 bases separating them. Per the germline V gene, CDR1 is SEHNR and CDR2 is FQNEAQ (reference sequence). The CDR3 is made up of 15 amino acids. CDR3 residues: CASSKRGEKHNEQFF. The CDR3 DNA follows: TGTGCCAGCAGTAAGAGGGGGGAGAAGCACAATGAGCAGTTCTTC.

The chain recombines TRBV12-3 or TRBV12-4 with TRBJ1-2; no definite D call. Deletions cut 5 bases from V and 6 bases from J, with 16 bases between. There are 14 residues in the CDR3. CDR3 protein: CASSRQRTLDGYTF. Here the CDR3 DNA reads TGTGCCAGCAGTCGCCAGAGGACCCTGGATGGCTACACCTTC.

This clonotype was counted a few times. The rearrangement joins TRBV30 to TRBJ1-3; D gene unclear. The CDR3 contains 13 residues. V was cut by 4 bases and J by 1 base, with 8 bases left in between. Germline CDR1 GTSNPN, CDR2 SVGIG (reference sequence). The CDR3 loop is CAWNQASGNTIYF. The CDR3 DNA reads as TGTGCCTGGAATCAGGCGTCTGGAAACACCATATATTTT.

This clonotype was found many times. The chain is built from TRBV5-1 and TRBJ2-5; a possible D gene is TRBD2 (5 bases). CDR1 is SGHRS and CDR2 is YFSETQ in the germline V gene. V was pared by 4 bases and J by 4 bases, with 11 bases between. The CDR3 sequence is 13 residues long. The CDR3 DNA reads TGCGCCAGCAGCGAGCCTAGCTTAGAGACCCAGTACTTC. Amino acid sequence: CASSEPSLETQYF.

In its sample, this clonotype was seen many times. The germline gene is not matched at one end of the junction; a read error may be the cause. V usage is TRBV3-1 and J usage is TRBJ2-5; 8 bases match TRBD1. The CDR3 has 16 residues. Germline V gene lookup returns CDR1 LGHDT and CDR2 YNNKEL (reference sequence). CDR3 in DNA: TGTGCCAGCACCCAACGGACAGGGCTCATCCAAGAGACCCAGTACTTC. This sequence encodes CASTQRTGLIQETQYF.

The V gene is TRBV29-1, the J gene TRBJ2-3; TRBD2 agrees at 9 bases. Germline-derived CDR1 and CDR2 are SQVTM and ANQGSEA. The CDR3 extends over 14 amino acids. V trimming: 2 bases; J trimming: 5 bases; junction bases outside the gene matches: 5. The CDR3 sequence: CSVEKLAGRDTQYF. CDR3 in DNA: TGCAGCGTTGAAAAGCTAGCGGGAAGAGATACGCAGTATTTT.

This clonotype was observed at least ten times. For the CDR3, the DNA is TGTGCCAGCAGCGCCCGACTGTCCTACGAGCAGTACTTC. Its translation: CASSARLSYEQYF. V is TRBV11-2 and J is TRBJ2-7; D remains ambiguous. CDR1 and CDR2 (germline): SGHAT, FQNNGV. The CDR3 totals 13 residues. V lost 5 bases to trimming and J lost 1 base, with 9 bases between them.

There are many counts of this clonotype. The chain uses TRBV7-6 and TRBJ2-5; the D gene could be TRBD1 or TRBD2 (5 bases each). The germline gives CDR1 SGHVS, CDR2 FNYEAQ. Trimming removed 1 base from V and 9 bases from J, with 18 bases in between. The CDR3 sequence is 15 residues long. The CDR3 loop is CASSLEGRGVGSQYF. CDR3 bases: TGTGCCAGCAGCTTAGAAGGCCGGGGCGTAGGGTCCCAGTACTTC.

This rearrangement joins TRBV7-8 to TRBJ1-2; D is unresolved. CDR1 SGHVS and CDR2 FQNEAQ come from the germline V gene. Trimming stripped 5 bases from V and 1 base from J, with 8 bases between. The CDR3 totals 13 residues. For the CDR3, the DNA is TGTGCCAGCAGCCCTGCGATTAACTATGGCTACACCTTC. It encodes CASSPAINYGYTF.

This clonotype was seen at least ten times. The chain has TRBV6-2 or TRBV6-3 and TRBJ1-5, with D maybe TRBD1 (5 bases). Per germline, CDR1 MNHEY and CDR2 SVGEGT. This CDR3 is built from 13 residues. Trimming pared 8 bases from V and 2 bases from J, leaving 10 bases between. The CDR3 sequence: CASRGSGNQPQHF. The CDR3 nucleotides read TGTGCCAGCCGGGGGTCGGGCAATCAGCCCCAGCATTTT.